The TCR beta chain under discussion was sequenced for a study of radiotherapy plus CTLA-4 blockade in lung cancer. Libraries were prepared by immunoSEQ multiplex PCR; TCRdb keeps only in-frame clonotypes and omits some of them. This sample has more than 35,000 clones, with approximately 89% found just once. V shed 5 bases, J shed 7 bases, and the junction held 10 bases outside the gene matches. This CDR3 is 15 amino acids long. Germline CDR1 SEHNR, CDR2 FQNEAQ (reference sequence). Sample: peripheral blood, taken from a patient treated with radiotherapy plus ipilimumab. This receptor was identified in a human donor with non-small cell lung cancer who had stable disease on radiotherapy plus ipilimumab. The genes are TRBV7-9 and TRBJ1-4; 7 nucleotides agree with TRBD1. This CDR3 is CASSRQTGIGEKLFF. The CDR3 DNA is TGTGCCAGCAGCCGTCAGACAGGGATAGGTGAAAAACTGTTTTTT.